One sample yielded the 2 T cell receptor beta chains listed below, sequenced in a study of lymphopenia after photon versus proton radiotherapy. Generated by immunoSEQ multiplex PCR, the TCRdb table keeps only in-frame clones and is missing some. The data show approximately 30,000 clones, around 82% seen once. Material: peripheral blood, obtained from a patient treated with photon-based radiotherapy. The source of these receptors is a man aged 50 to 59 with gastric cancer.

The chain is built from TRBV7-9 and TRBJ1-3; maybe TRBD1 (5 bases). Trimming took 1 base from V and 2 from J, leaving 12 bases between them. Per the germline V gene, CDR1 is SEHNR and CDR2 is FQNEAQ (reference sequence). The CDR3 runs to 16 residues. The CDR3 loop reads CASSLEDNRPGNTIYF. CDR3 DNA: TGTGCCAGCAGCTTAGAAGACAACAGGCCTGGAAACACCATATATTTT. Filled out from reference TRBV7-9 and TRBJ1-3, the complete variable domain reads DTGVSQNPRHKITKRGQNVTFRCDPISEHNRLYWYRQTLGQGPEFLTYFQNEAQLEKSRLLSDRFSAERPKGSFSTLEIQRTEQGDSAMYLCASSLEDNRPGNTIYFGEGSWLTVV.

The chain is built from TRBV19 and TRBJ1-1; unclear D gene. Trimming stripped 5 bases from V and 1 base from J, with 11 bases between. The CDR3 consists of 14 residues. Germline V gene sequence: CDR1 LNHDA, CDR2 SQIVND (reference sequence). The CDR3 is CASSARRQNTEAFF. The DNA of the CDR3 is TGTGCCAGTAGTGCTCGCCGGCAGAACACTGAAGCTTTCTTT.